This T cell receptor beta chain was sequenced during a study of T-cell reconstitution after alpha-beta-depleted transplantation in children. This clonotype was detected a few times. Its antigen is undetermined. A TCRbeta library incorporating unique molecular identifiers was prepared. TCRdb itself ran the PCR reads through MiXCR, one entry per CDR3 protein. This repertoire shows about a million distinct CDR3 sequences, less than 30% found once; its top ten account for 28%. Germline V lookup: CDR1 SGHTA, CDR2 FQGNSA. The CDR3 runs to 16 residues. Trimming took off 2 bases at V and 3 bases at J, with 16 bases between the two ends. Whole-study findings and limits: Newly produced T cells mostly provided counts and TCRbeta diversity after one year, as hyperexpanded clones declined.

This chain joins TRBV7-2 and TRBJ1-1, with D possibly being TRBD1 (5 bases). This sequence was found in a boy in the first two years of life who had a stem cell transplant for SCID, so the T cells may come from the graft donor. The specimen was PBMCs, mostly from graft donor cells, collected 360 days after TCRalphabeta/CD19-depleted stem cell transplant. The CDR3 DNA follows: TGTGCCAGCAGCTTACTTCGCAGGGAGCATGACACTGAAGCTTTCTTT. Protein product: CASSLLRREHDTEAFF.